The rows below give T cell receptor beta chains drawn from one sample of a study of cytomegalovirus exposure and HLA in healthy donors. Data came from immunoSEQ multiplex PCR; TCRdb stores just in-frame clones and leaves some out. Among over 150,000 clones listed, over 65% were seen once. The sequenced sample consisted of PBMCs. The receptors originated from a young man in good health and CMV-seronegative. Both conserved end residues are part of each CDR3. A D gene is named only where the DNA matches it firmly. Some rows mark clone size as missing; the rest say once, few, many or name a class of expanded clone.

TRBJ1-4	NA	TRBV2	NA	CASSEREKLFF	TGTGCCAGCAGTGAACGTGAAAAACTGTTTTTT
TRBJ2-7	NA	TRBV7-9	NA	CASSSRESEQYF	TGTGCCAGCAGCTCCCGCGAGAGCGAGCAGTACTTC
TRBJ2-3	NA	TRBV9	TRBD1	CASSVDRDTDTQYF	TGTGCCAGCAGCGTGGACAGGGACACAGATACGCAGTATTTT
TRBJ1-2	NA	TRBV6-5	TRBD1	CASSYSGTGDYGYTF	TGTGCCAGCAGTTACTCTGGGACAGGGGACTATGGCTACACCTTC
TRBJ1-5	NA	TRBV28	NA	CASSSTAPRPQHF	TGTGCCAGCAGCTCGACCGCACCTAGGCCCCAGCATTTT
TRBJ1-1	NA	TRBV5-4	TRBD1	CASSPMDRGGTEAFF	TGTGCCAGCAGCCCTATGGACAGGGGGGGCACTGAAGCTTTCTTT
TRBJ1-1	NA	TRBV7-3	NA	CASSLFPGNTEAFF	TGTGCCAGCAGCTTATTCCCGGGAAACACTGAAGCTTTCTTT
TRBJ2-5	NA	TRBV5-5	NA	CASSFWGLYETQYF	TGTGCCAGCAGCTTTTGGGGGCTGTACGAGACCCAGTACTTC
TRBJ2-2	NA	TRBV13	NA	CASGSRVSGELFF	TGTGCCAGCGGCTCCAGGGTCTCCGGGGAGCTGTTTTTT
TRBJ1-2	NA	TRBV9	TRBD1	CASSDPRQGEGGGYTF	TGTGCCAGCAGCGACCCCAGACAGGGGGAAGGGGGTGGCTACACCTTC
TRBJ1-1	NA	TRBV19	TRBD1	CASSIGTGAEAFF	TGTGCCAGTAGTATCGGAACAGGGGCTGAAGCTTTCTTT
TRBJ2-1	NA	TRBV19	NA	CASSRGGRLNEQFF	TGTGCCAGTAGTAGGGGGGGGCGCCTGAATGAGCAGTTCTTC
TRBJ1-2	NA	TRBV5-1	TRBD1	CASSRGQGINYGYTF	TGCGCCAGCAGCCGGGGACAGGGGATTAACTATGGCTACACCTTC
TRBJ1-1	NA	TRBV12-5	TRBD1	CASGLGTGANTEAFF	TGTGCTAGTGGTCTCGGGACAGGGGCGAACACTGAAGCTTTCTTT
TRBJ2-3	few	TRBV14	NA	CASSTYRADTQYF	TGTGCCAGCAGCACCTACAGGGCAGATACGCAGTATTTT
TRBJ1-6	few	TRBV6-5	NA	CASSRSSYNSPLHF	TGTGCCAGCAGTCGGAGCTCCTATAATTCACCCCTCCACTTT
TRBJ1-4	once	TRBV7-2	NA	CASSLGGLAGEKLFF	TGTGCCAGCAGCTTAGGGGGCCTGGCGGGGGAAAAACTGTTTTTT
TRBJ1-3	NA	TRBV28	NA	CASSLRSSGNTIYF	TGTGCCAGCAGTTTGCGGTCCTCTGGAAACACCATATATTTT
TRBJ2-7	NA	TRBV6-6	NA	CASRAAAGEQYF	TGTGCCAGCAGGGCCGCGGCGGGAGAGCAGTACTTC
TRBJ2-7	few	TRBV6-5	NA	CASSQPGGGTQQYF	TGTGCCAGCAGTCAACCTGGTGGCGGAACTCAGCAGTACTTC
TRBJ2-7	NA	TRBV5-6	NA	CASSFGRSYEQYF	TGTGCCAGCAGCTTTGGGAGGTCCTACGAGCAGTACTTC
TRBJ1-2	NA	TRBV28	TRBD1	CASSSRWDRGDGYTF	TGTGCCAGCAGCTCCCGTTGGGACAGGGGGGATGGCTACACCTTC
TRBJ1-4	NA	TRBV10-3	TRBD1	CAISGQGNEKLFF	TGTGCCATCAGTGGACAGGGTAATGAAAAACTGTTTTTT
TRBJ2-7	NA	TRBV4-3	NA	CASSQELGYEQYF	TGCGCCAGCAGCCAAGAACTTGGCTACGAGCAGTACTTC
TRBJ2-1	NA	TRBV6-5	NA	CASSYSGGQRNEQFF	TGTGCCAGCAGTTACTCGGGGGGGCAGAGGAATGAGCAGTTCTTC